This T cell receptor beta chain was observed in a study of identical twins. V gave up 5 bases and J gave up 0 bases; unmatched junction bases: 13. The CDR3 extends over 20 amino acids. CDR1 and CDR2 (germline): MGHRA, YSYEKL. TCRdb reprocessed the 5' RACE reads with MiXCR, giving one entry per CDR3 protein. Found here are 270,000 or so distinct CDR3 sequences, 6.5% to 9.5% of them singletons; the top ten hold over 2.5%. This sample also appeared in a second study, on yellow fever vaccine responses in identical twins.

This sequence originates from a young woman in good health. The specimen was CD8+ T cells sorted from blood. V and J are TRBV4-1 and TRBJ2-1, with TRBD2 identical over 13 bases. CDR3 loop: CASSYLPGLAGWGSYNEQFF. The CDR3, as DNA: TGCGCCAGCAGCTATTTACCGGGACTAGCGGGATGGGGCTCCTACAATGAGCAGTTCTTC.